Listed below are T cell receptor beta chains from one sample, sequenced in a study of CD8+CD57+ T cells in acquired aplastic anemia. TCRdb processed the reads anew with MiXCR; each CDR3 protein has one entry. Found here are 150,000 or so distinct CDR3 sequences, 45% to 55% of them singletons; the top ten hold roughly 30%. What was sequenced was sorted CD4+, CD8+, or CD8+CD57+ T cells (not recorded which) from PBMCs. These receptors originate from a human donor with aplastic anemia. CDR3s include the opening cysteine and the closing phenylalanine or tryptophan. The order of the fields is CDR3 length, D gene, clone size, V gene, J gene, CDR3 DNA, CDR3 protein. The D gene is left open where the match is weak. Rows give clone size only sometimes, using once, few, many, or a class for an expanded clone.

16	TRBD2	many	TRBV20-1	TRBJ2-1	TGCAGTGCTAGAACCAGCGGGAGGGCCTCGGGCAATGAGCAGTTCTTC	CSARTSGRASGNEQFF
14	TRBD1	once	TRBV2	TRBJ1-5	TGTGCCAGCAGCCGGGACAGGGGGCATCAGCCCCAGCATTTT	CASSRDRGHQPQHF
14	-	many	TRBV2	TRBJ2-4	TGTGCCAGCAGTGAACGTACAGGGCAAAACATTCAGTACTTC	CASSERTGQNIQYF
9	-	-	TRBV19	TRBJ1-4	TGTGCCGGGGTCAACCACCTGTTTTTT	CAGVNHLFF
14	TRBD1	once	TRBV29-1	TRBJ1-1	TGCAGCGTCGTTGGGATCCAGGGGGACACTGAAGCTTTCTTT	CSVVGIQGDTEAFF
14	-	-	TRBV4-1	TRBJ1-2	TGCGCCAGCAGCTTGGCCTTGGCTAACTATGGCTACACCTTC	CASSLALANYGYTF
16	TRBD2	-	TRBV6-6	TRBJ2-3	TGTGCCAGCAGTTACTCCGGGAGCGGGAGAATGGATACGCAGTATTTT	CASSYSGSGRMDTQYF
16	TRBD1	few	TRBV19	TRBJ1-3	TGTGCCAGTAGTATAATTTGGACAGGGGCTGGAACCACCATATATTTT	CASSIIWTGAGTTIYF
16	-	-	TRBV2	TRBJ1-5	TGTGCCAGCAGCCCCATGCGGTCCCAGGGTGGACAGCCCCAGCATTTT	CASSPMRSQGGQPQHF
14	TRBD1	-	TRBV2	TRBJ2-7	TGTGCCAGCAGTCGGACAGGGGATAAGTACGAGCAGTACTTC	CASSRTGDKYEQYF
15	TRBD2	-	TRBV5-6	TRBJ2-1	TGTGCCAGCAGCTTGGGACTAGCGGGAAAGAATGAGCAGTTCTTC	CASSLGLAGKNEQFF
13	-	-	TRBV20-1	TRBJ1-5	TGCAGTGCTAGTCAGGGGTATACTCAGCCCCAGCATTTT	CSASQGYTQPQHF
15	-	-	TRBV5-1	TRBJ1-2	TGCGCCAGCAGCTTGGGACAGGCGTTACCCTATGGCTACACCTTC	CASSLGQALPYGYTF
12	-	few	TRBV7-9	TRBJ2-3	TGTGCCAGCAGCTCCACAGCGGATACGCAGTATTTT	CASSSTADTQYF
15	-	many	TRBV4-1	TRBJ1-2	TGCGCCAGCAGCCAAGCCCGCGAGGGGGTCTATGGCTACACCTTC	CASSQAREGVYGYTF
14	-	many	TRBV11-3	TRBJ2-7	TGTGCCAGCAGCTTAACGAGAACCACCTACGAGCAGTACTTC	CASSLTRTTYEQYF
16	TRBD2	many	TRBV6-1	TRBJ2-7	TGTGCCAGCAGCAGACTAGCGGCGGTAGTAAAGGACGAGCAGTACTTC	CASSRLAAVVKDEQYF
12	-	many	TRBV19	TRBJ2-1	TGTGCCAGTTCAGGCCCCAAGGGTGAGCAGTTCTTC	CASSGPKGEQFF
14	-	-	TRBV20-1	TRBJ2-7	TGCAGTGCTAGAAGGATAGGAGATTCGTACGAGCAGTACTTC	CSARRIGDSYEQYF
11	-	many	TRBV30	TRBJ1-4	TGTGCCTGGCGGGGAAATGAAAAACTGTTTTTT	CAWRGNEKLFF
14	-	-	TRBV2	TRBJ1-6	TGTGCCAGCAGTTTTACAGGCAATAATTCACCCCTCCACTTT	CASSFTGNNSPLHF
13	-	-	TRBV2	TRBJ1-1	TGTGCCAGCAGTGATGGCCCCGACACTGAAGCTTTCTTT	CASSDGPDTEAFF
13	-	-	TRBV20-1	TRBJ1-5	TGCAGTGCTAGGCAGAGCGGCAATCAGCCCCAGCATTTT	CSARQSGNQPQHF
15	TRBD2	many	TRBV4-1	TRBJ2-3	TGCGCCAGCAGTCTAGCGGGAGGGCCGGGAGATACGCAGTATTTT	CASSLAGGPGDTQYF
16	-	many	TRBV7-9	TRBJ2-1	TGTGCCAGCAGCCCCTTTCGGGACCCGCCCTACAATGAGCAGTTCTTC	CASSPFRDPPYNEQFF
15	-	many	TRBV7-2	TRBJ2-7	TGTGCCAGCAGCCCGGTTTCGGGGATAAACTACGAGCAGTACTTC	CASSPVSGINYEQYF
15	-	few	TRBV3-1	TRBJ1-2	TGTGCCAGCAGCCAATATACGGAAGCTAACTATGGCTACACCTTC	CASSQYTEANYGYTF
13	-	many	TRBV6-1	TRBJ2-3	TGTGCCAGCACCGAGCGGAGCACAGATACGCAGTATTTT	CASTERSTDTQYF
16	-	-	TRBV2	TRBJ1-3	TGTGCCAGCAGCGCGCCGGGAAAAGAGGCTGGAAACACCATATATTTT	CASSAPGKEAGNTIYF
14	-	-	TRBV19	TRBJ2-3	TGTGCCAGTAGTATGACGGGGGAAACAGATACGCAGTATTTT	CASSMTGETDTQYF
13	-	many	TRBV19	TRBJ2-5	TGTGCCAGTAGCCCAGAAACCCAAGAGGCCCAGTACTTC	CASSPETQEAQYF
12	-	many	TRBV6-6	TRBJ1-1	TGTGCCAGCAGTTTCCGTAACACTGAAGCTTTCTTT	CASSFRNTEAFF
13	TRBD2	many	TRBV29-1	TRBJ2-2	TGCAGCGCCTGGACTAGGGACACCGGGGAGCTGTTTTTT	CSAWTRDTGELFF
15	TRBD1	-	TRBV25-1	TRBJ1-2	TGTGCCAGCAGTGAATATACCAAAACAGGGGATGGCTACACCTTC	CASSEYTKTGDGYTF
16	-	many	TRBV9	TRBJ2-5	TGTGCCAGCAGCGTAGGGGGCGTTGGAGCCCAAGAGACCCAGTACTTC	CASSVGGVGAQETQYF